Presented here are 31 T cell receptor beta chains from one specimen sequenced in a study of cytomegalovirus exposure and HLA in healthy donors. The PCR ran on 60 Vbeta and 13 Jbeta primers. Assay used: immunoSEQ multiplex PCR; TCRdb lists only in-frame clones, some missing. Among over 150,000 clones, 70% to 85% were seen once, and the ten largest hold 1% to 1.5%. Sample: PBMCs. The receptors come from a girl aged 2 to 10 in good health and CMV-seropositive.

This sequence joins TRBV7-3 and TRBJ2-3, with TRBD2 matching over 7 bases. The CDR3 is 14 residues long. V was pared by 0 bases and J by 6 bases, with 3 bases of the junction left unmatched. Germline V gives CDR1 SGHTA, CDR2 FQGTGA. Written as DNA, the CDR3 is TGTGCCAGCAGCTTAACCGGGGGGAGGGATACGCAGTATTTT. The encoded protein is CASSLTGGRDTQYF.

The gene calls are TRBV10-3 and TRBJ1-1, with 8 bases fitting TRBD1. V was clipped by 5 bases and J by 6 bases; unmatched bases: 14. The CDR3 sequence is 16 residues long. Germline CDR1 is ENHRY and CDR2 is SYGVKD. The CDR3: CAISIGQGRGGAEAFF. Here the CDR3 DNA reads TGTGCCATCAGTATTGGACAGGGTAGGGGGGGGGCTGAAGCTTTCTTT.

V gene TRBV4-1 combines with J gene TRBJ1-1, with 11 bases identical to TRBD1. Germline lookup yields CDR1 MGHRA and CDR2 YSYEKL. CDR3 length: 14 amino acids. Trimming cost V 2 bases and J 7 bases; bases outside gene matches: 3. The CDR3 reads CASSQPGQGGEAFF. CDR3 in DNA: TGCGCCAGCAGCCAACCGGGACAGGGGGGTGAAGCTTTCTTT.

The chain couples TRBV29-1 to TRBJ1-2, with 10 bases matching TRBD1. This CDR3 has 14 amino acids. In germline, CDR1 is SQVTM, CDR2 ANQGSEA. V shed 5 bases, J shed 4 bases, and the junction held 7 bases outside the gene matches. The CDR3 DNA is TGCAGCGTTTTAACCCGGGACAGGGGCTATGGCTACACCTTC. Amino acids: CSVLTRDRGYGYTF. Combining the CDR3 with reference TRBV29-1 and TRBJ1-2 gives the whole variable domain SAVISQKPSRDICQRGTSLTIQCQVDSQVTMMFWYRQQPGQSLTLIATANQGSEATYESGFVIDKFPISRPNLTFSTLTVSNMSPEDSSIYLCSVLTRDRGYGYTFGSGTRLTVV.

This sequence joins TRBV11-3 and TRBJ1-4; D is uncertain. The CDR3 spans 16 residues. With 2 bases removed from V and 5 bases from J, the gap between germline ends came to 15 bases. CDR1 and CDR2 from the germline V gene are SGHNT and YENEEA. The CDR3 spells CASSLSGPGKNEKLFF. For the CDR3, the DNA is TGTGCCAGCAGCTTATCGGGCCCCGGGAAGAATGAAAAACTGTTTTTT.

In its sample, this clone was seen once. The DNA for the CDR3 is TGTGCCAGCAGCCCTACCGGGGACTATTCATACGAGCAGTACTTC. It is translated as CASSPTGDYSYEQYF. The chain carries TRBV9 and TRBJ2-7, with 7 bases identical to TRBD2. V shed 4 bases and J 4 bases; nucleotides not matched to a gene: 11. The CDR3 length is 15 residues. Per the germline V gene, CDR1 is SGDLS and CDR2 is YYNGEE.

Here the CDR3 DNA reads TGTGCCAGCAGCTCCGGACTAGCGGGAACCTTCCAAAATGAGCAGTTCTTC. This codes for CASSSGLAGTFQNEQFF. The chain couples TRBV7-8 to TRBJ2-1; 12 nucleotides match TRBD2. With V trimmed by 4 bases and J by 7 bases, 11 bases remained unmatched. In germline, CDR1 is SGHVS, CDR2 FQNEAQ. CDR3 length: 17 residues.

The CDR3 coding sequence is TGTGCCAGCAGCCAGGGAGGGGACTATCGAGATTCACCCCTCCACTTT. Protein: CASSQGGDYRDSPLHF. This chain connects TRBV11-2 to TRBJ1-6; D perhaps matches TRBD1 (5 bases). Looked up from germline, CDR1 is SGHAT and CDR2 is FQNNGV. V gave up 5 bases and J gave up 8 bases, with 19 bases separating them. The CDR3 runs to 16 residues.

This chain joins TRBV5-1 and TRBJ1-6, with 12 nucleotides matching TRBD1. This CDR3 contains 16 residues. The junction had 2 bases not matched to a gene; V was cut back by 0 bases and J by 7 bases. The germline V gene encodes CDR1 SGHRS and CDR2 YFSETQ. CDR3 sequence: CASSLGDRGRNSPLHF. CDR3 DNA sequence: TGCGCCAGCAGCTTGGGGGACAGGGGGCGGAATTCACCCCTCCACTTT.

The chain employs TRBV4-1 and TRBJ1-2; no firm D call. Trimming removed 1 base at V and 2 bases at J, with 8 bases between. The CDR3 extends over 14 amino acids. The germline CDR1 and CDR2 sequences are MGHRA and YSYEKL. CDR3 loop: CASSQVSSNYGYTF. In DNA, the CDR3 is TGCGCCAGCAGCCAAGTGTCATCCAACTATGGCTACACCTTC.

CDR3 residues: CASRGGSEQYF. CDR3 in DNA: TGTGCCAGCCGGGGGGGATCCGAGCAGTACTTC. This chain links TRBV6-5 with TRBJ2-7; 8 bases match TRBD2. The V gene's germline CDR1 is MNHEY and CDR2 SVGAGI. CDR3 length equals 11 residues. The V segment lost 8 bases and the J segment 6 bases; nucleotides outside the gene matches: 3.

The chain is built from TRBV6-5 and TRBJ2-5; 7 positions agree with TRBD1. Judging by the DNA end, TRBJ2-7 fits better; the J call may be wrong. The CDR3 extends over 14 amino acids. Germline values: CDR1 MNHEY, CDR2 SVGAGI. DNA of the CDR3: TGTGCCAGCAGTTATCGGGACAGACCCTACGAGCAGTACTTC. Its translation is CASSYRDRPYEQYF.

CDR3 in amino acids: CASRDSAWSQHF. Written as DNA, the CDR3 is TGTGCCAGCAGGGACTCCGCTTGGTCCCAGCATTTT. The V call is TRBV6-6, the J call TRBJ1-5; no clear D. The length of the CDR3 is 12 residues. Germline assignment: CDR1 MNHNY and CDR2 SVGAGI (reference sequence). Trimming removed 6 bases from V and 11 bases from J, with 14 bases in between.

This clone was counted a few times. The chain has TRBV27 and TRBJ2-1, with 10 nucleotides matching TRBD2. The CDR3 spans 15 residues. Germline V gene data show CDR1 as MNHEY and CDR2 as SMNVEV (reference sequence). The V and J ends lost 6 bases and 8 bases, in that order; junction bases with no gene match: 10. In DNA, the CDR3 is TGTGCCAGCAGCCAAAAAGCGGGAGGGCCGGATGAGCAGTTCTTC. Translation: CASSQKAGGPDEQFF.

The chain couples TRBV14 to TRBJ1-1; D is unresolved. V lost 2 bases to trimming and J lost 3 bases, with 16 bases between them. Germline CDR1 is SGHDN and CDR2 is FVKESK. The CDR3 is made up of 16 amino acids. The CDR3 bases are TGTGCCAGCAGCCAAAGCGGTATGGTGGGAGACACTGAAGCTTTCTTT. Encoded protein: CASSQSGMVGDTEAFF. Complete variable domain (other parts from reference TRBV14 and TRBJ1-1): EAGVTQFPSHSVIEKGQTVTLRCDPISGHDNLYWYRRVMGKEIKFLLHFVKESKQDESGMPNNRFLAERTGGTYSTLKVQPAELEDSGVYFCASSQSGMVGDTEAFFGQGTRLTVV.

The genes are TRBV6-1 and TRBJ1-1; 9 bases agree with TRBD1. Germline-derived CDR1 and CDR2 are MNHNS and SASEGT. The CDR3 is 13 amino acids. Trimming removed 6 bases from V and 4 bases from J; junction bases left unmatched: 3. CDR3 loop: CASRDRGSTEAFF. In DNA, the CDR3 is TGTGCCAGCAGGGACAGGGGTTCCACTGAAGCTTTCTTT.

V usage is TRBV9 and J usage is TRBJ2-1; 8 bases are shared with TRBD2. The CDR3 covers 17 residues. Germline lookup yields CDR1 SGDLS and CDR2 YYNGEE. Trimming removed 4 bases from V and 10 bases from J; junction bases left unmatched: 19. CDR3 sequence reads: CASSPDLAGTTRGEQFF. CDR3 DNA: TGTGCCAGCAGCCCTGACTTAGCGGGGACCACCCGGGGGGAGCAGTTCTTC. The full variable domain, in which reference TRBV9 and TRBJ2-1 provide the parts outside the CDR3, is DSGVTQTPKHLITATGQRVTLRCSPRSGDLSVYWYQQSLDQGLQFLIQYYNGEERAKGNILERFSAQQFPDLHSELNLSSLELGDSALYFCASSPDLAGTTRGEQFFGPGTRLTVL.

The V gene is TRBV5-1, the J gene TRBJ1-5; 9 positions agree with TRBD1. The CDR3 runs 18 residues. The J segment lost 2 bases and the V segment lost 4 bases, leaving 13 bases of the junction unmatched. Germline V CDR1 and CDR2: SGHRS, YFSETQ. DNA for the CDR3: TGCGCCAGCAGCCCCGGGACAGGGCCCGGAAGGGGCAATCAGCCCCAGCATTTT. It is translated as CASSPGTGPGRGNQPQHF.

The chain carries TRBV6-1 and TRBJ2-6; weak D call: TRBD2 (6 bases). V was trimmed by 0 bases and J by 0 bases, leaving 6 bases between them. Germline CDR1 MNHNS, CDR2 SASEGT. The CDR3 length is 16 residues. The CDR3: CASSEASGSGANVLTF. CDR3 nucleotides: TGTGCCAGCAGTGAAGCTAGCGGCTCTGGGGCCAACGTCCTGACTTTC.

This clone was detected once. The chain recombines TRBV4-1 with TRBJ1-2; D may be TRBD1 (6 bases). Germline V lookup: CDR1 MGHRA, CDR2 YSYEKL. The CDR3 loop spans 15 amino acids. V lost 5 bases to trimming and J lost 2 bases, with 15 bases between them. The CDR3 loop reads CASSSNQGTNYGYTF. DNA for the CDR3: TGCGCCAGCAGCTCAAATCAGGGGACCAACTATGGCTACACCTTC.

The chain uses TRBV29-1 and TRBJ1-2; D is ambiguous. CDR1 SQVTM and CDR2 ANQGSEA come from the germline V gene. The CDR3 is made up of 18 amino acids. Trimming took 0 bases from V and 0 from J, leaving 20 bases between them. The CDR3 DNA sequence: TGCAGCGTTGAAGATGGGAGATTTACGGTGGCCTCTAACTATGGCTACACCTTC. Its protein is CSVEDGRFTVASNYGYTF.

In regard to this clone: The sample has other DNA sequences that encode this CDR3 too. The chain links TRBV6-6 to TRBJ1-3; no firm D call. CDR3 length: 12 residues. V was cut by 9 bases and J by 0 bases, with 6 bases left in between. CDR1 is MNHNY and CDR2 is SVGAGI in the germline V gene (reference sequence). The CDR3 reads CASGPSGNTIYF. The CDR3 DNA reads TGTGCCAGTGGCCCCTCTGGAAACACCATATATTTT.

The chain has TRBV10-3 and TRBJ1-1; 8 nucleotides match TRBD1. V dropped 2 bases and J dropped 5; count of bases not matched to a gene: 7. Germline CDR1 ENHRY, CDR2 SYGVKD. The CDR3 runs to 15 residues. The CDR3 protein is CAISEPDRVKTEAFF. DNA of the CDR3: TGTGCCATCAGTGAGCCGGACAGGGTTAAGACTGAAGCTTTCTTT.

The chain's CDR3 is CASSLSGTGGYREKLFF. CDR3 coding DNA: TGTGCCAGCAGTTTGTCAGGGACAGGGGGCTATCGTGAAAAACTGTTTTTT. The chain carries TRBV28 and TRBJ1-4; 12 bases are shared with TRBD1. Germline CDR1 reads MDHEN; CDR2 reads SYDVKM. The CDR3 runs to 17 residues. The J segment lost 7 bases and the V segment lost 3 bases, leaving 9 bases of the junction unmatched.

The chain is built from TRBV5-1 and TRBJ2-3; 7 bases map to TRBD2. Trimming removed 4 bases from V and 3 bases from J; junction bases left unmatched: 11. The length of the CDR3 is 16 residues. Germline assignment: CDR1 SGHRS and CDR2 YFSETQ. The CDR3 DNA reads as TGCGCCAGCAGCCCCTTTGTCCTAGCGGAAACAGATACGCAGTATTTT. Amino acid sequence: CASSPFVLAETDTQYF.

This chain joins TRBV7-6 and TRBJ2-7; no definite D call. Germline V CDR1 and CDR2: SGHVS, FNYEAQ. V was shortened by 0 bases and J by 0 bases, with 9 bases between the two germline ends. CDR3 length equals 15 residues. CDR3 amino acids: CASSLAQVTSYEQYF. CDR3 nucleotides: TGTGCCAGCAGCTTAGCTCAGGTTACCTCCTACGAGCAGTACTTC.

This sequence joins TRBV2 and TRBJ2-7; D gene ambiguous. V was trimmed by 6 bases and J by 6 bases, leaving 12 bases between them. Germline V gene data show CDR1 as SNHLY and CDR2 as FYNNEI. The CDR3 contains 12 residues. Written as DNA, the CDR3 is TGTGCCAGCAGAGGAGACTCCCCCGAGCAGTACTTC. Residues: CASRGDSPEQYF.

V and J are TRBV4-1 and TRBJ1-5; tentative D call: TRBD1 (6 bases). Trimming removed 2 bases at V and 6 bases at J, with 14 bases between. Germline lookup yields CDR1 MGHRA and CDR2 YSYEKL. CDR3 length: 15 residues. Here the CDR3 reads CASSQKGVGIQPQHF. The DNA for the CDR3 is TGCGCCAGCAGCCAAAAGGGGGTTGGGATTCAGCCCCAGCATTTT.

The chain has TRBV9 and TRBJ1-4; D perhaps matches TRBD1 (5 bases). The V gene's germline CDR1 is SGDLS and CDR2 YYNGEE. Trimming left V 3 bases short and J 11 bases short, with 17 bases between. This CDR3 comprises 14 residues. The CDR3 is CASSGGGKKRKLFF. Written as DNA, the CDR3 is TGTGCCAGCAGCGGGGGGGGGAAGAAGCGGAAACTGTTTTTT.

The gene calls are TRBV27 and TRBJ1-5; 7 bases fit TRBD1. CDR3 length equals 13 residues. After removal of 6 bases from V and 5 bases from J, the junction contained 4 bases not matched to a gene. Germline CDR1 reads MNHEY; CDR2 reads SMNVEV (reference sequence). CDR3 sequence: CASRTGRDQPQHF. CDR3 sequence (DNA): TGTGCCAGCAGGACAGGGAGAGATCAGCCCCAGCATTTT.

This clone appeared a single time. The sample holds other DNA sequences that translate to the same CDR3. The chain recombines TRBV7-3 with TRBJ2-7; 8 bases match TRBD2. CDR1 and CDR2 (germline): SGHTA, FQGTGA. The CDR3 sequence is 12 residues long. Germline trimming cut 5 bases from V and 4 bases from J; bases unmatched to any gene: 1. The CDR3 is CASSPGGYEQYF. Here the CDR3 DNA reads TGTGCCAGCAGCCCGGGGGGGTACGAGCAGTACTTC. Together with reference TRBV7-3 and TRBJ2-7, the CDR3 gives the full variable domain: GAGVSQTPSNKVTEKGKYVELRCDPISGHTALYWYRQSLGQGPEFLIYFQGTGAADDSGLPNDRFFAVRPEGSVSTLKIQRTERGDSAVYLCASSPGGYEQYFGPGTRLTVT.